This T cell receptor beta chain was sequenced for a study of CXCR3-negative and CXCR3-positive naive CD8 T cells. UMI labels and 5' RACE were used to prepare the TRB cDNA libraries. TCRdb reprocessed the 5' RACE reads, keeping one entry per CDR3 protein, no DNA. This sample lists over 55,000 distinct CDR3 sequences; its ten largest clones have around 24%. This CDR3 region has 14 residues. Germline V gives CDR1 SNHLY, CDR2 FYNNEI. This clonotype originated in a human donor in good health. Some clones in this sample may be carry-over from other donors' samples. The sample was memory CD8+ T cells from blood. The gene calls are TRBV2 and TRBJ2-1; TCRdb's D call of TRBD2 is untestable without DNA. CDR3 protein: CAIRGSQTHNEQFF.